The 3 T cell receptor beta chains given below trace back to one sample, sequenced in a study of blood T cells in healthy people across ages. The use of a sample-barcoded 5' primer and a J-beta primer mix characterized a second PCR of about 6 to 11 cycles. TCRdb used MiXCR to reprocess the 5' RACE reads, holding one entry per CDR3 protein. Among 1 million to 1.2 million distinct CDR3 sequences listed, about two fifths were seen once. Input material: blood. Every receptor here comes from a man between 18 and 35 years old in good health.

This clonotype came up a few times. The V and J genes are TRBV2 and TRBJ2-1; maybe TRBD1 (6 bases). Germline V gives CDR1 SNHLY, CDR2 FYNNEI. This CDR3 has 14 residues. The ends were cut back, 7 bases at V and 5 bases at J, with 15 bases in the middle. The CDR3 reads CASTQRTEDNEQFF. CDR3 coding DNA: TGTGCCAGCACTCAAAGGACAGAAGACAATGAGCAGTTCTTC. Full variable domain (rest looked up from reference TRBV2 and TRBJ2-1): EPEVTQTPSHQVTQMGQEVILRCVPISNHLYFYWYRQILGQKVEFLVSFYNNEISEKSEIFDDQFSVERPDGSNFTLKIRSTKLEDSAMYFCASTQRTEDNEQFFGPGTRLTVL.

This clonotype showed up just a few times. The chain carries TRBV5-1 and TRBJ2-3; either TRBD1 or TRBD2 may fit D (5 bases each). CDR3 length: 15 residues. The V end lost 5 bases, the J end lost 0 bases, and 13 bases lay between the germline ends. Germline CDR1 and CDR2: SGHRS and YFSETQ. CDR3 loop: CASRHGTTSTDTQYF. CDR3 nucleotides: TGCGCCAGCAGGCACGGGACCACTAGCACAGATACGCAGTATTTT.

This clonotype turned up a few times. The chain joins TRBV7-8 to TRBJ2-7, with TRBD2 matching 8 bases. This CDR3 region has 16 residues. The junction had 16 bases not matched to a gene; V was cut back by 5 bases and J by 7 bases. Per the germline V gene, CDR1 is SGHVS and CDR2 is FQNEAQ. The CDR3 DNA reads as TGTGCCAGCAGCATTAAAGGCCTTAGCGGGGTTAATGAGCAGTACTTC. It is translated as CASSIKGLSGVNEQYF.